Listed here are 19 T cell receptor beta chains from one sample, sequenced in a study of shared clonotypes between healthy human individuals. Generated by immunoSEQ multiplex PCR, the TCRdb table keeps only in-frame clones and is missing some. This sample yields 450,000 to 550,000 clones, of which 79% are seen a single time; 10% to 15% belongs to the top ten. The sequenced sample consisted of PBMCs. The receptor source for this set is a woman between 40 and 55 years old in good health. Some clones in this sample may be carry-over from other donors' samples.

To note about this clone: This clone may be a read error of a much larger clone one base away. The J gene is TRBJ2-3, the V gene TRBV5-1, with no clear D. V was pared by 4 bases and J by 0 bases, with 3 bases between. This CDR3 comprises 12 residues. Germline lookup yields CDR1 SGHRS and CDR2 YFSETQ. This CDR3 is CASSPSTDTQYF. The CDR3 DNA sequence: TGCGCCAGCAGCCCTAGCACAGATACGCAGTATTTT.

V gene TRBV2 combines with J gene TRBJ2-7; 14 bases align to TRBD2. V was clipped by 5 bases and J by 2 bases; unmatched bases: 2. CDR1 is SNHLY and CDR2 is FYNNEI in the germline V gene. This CDR3 is 15 amino acids long. CDR3 region: CASSRLAGGPYEQYF. CDR3 bases: TGTGCCAGCAGTCGACTAGCGGGAGGGCCCTACGAGCAGTACTTC.

The chain employs TRBV21-1 and TRBJ2-4; no check of the table's D call, TRBD2, against the DNA was made. TRBV21-1 is an annotated pseudogene. CDR3 length: 20 residues. The CDR3 coding sequence is TGTGCCAGCAGCAAAGTCGGGGCGGGACTAGCGGGAGGGGCCAAAAACATTCAGTACTTC. It yields the protein CASSKVGAGLAGGAKNIQYF.

The chain carries TRBV30 and TRBJ2-3; D tentatively reads TRBD1 or TRBD2 (5 bases each). CDR3 length: 16 residues. CDR1 is GTSNPN and CDR2 is SVGIG in the germline V gene (reference sequence). The ends were cut back, 5 bases at V and 2 bases at J, with 20 bases in the middle. The CDR3 coding sequence is TGTGCCTGGGTACCCGGGACGGCAATATTCACAGATACGCAGTATTTT. It codes for CAWVPGTAIFTDTQYF.

V usage is TRBV27 and J usage is TRBJ2-5, with 9 bases identical to TRBD1. The J segment lost 5 bases and the V segment lost 5 bases, leaving 3 bases of the junction unmatched. Germline lookup yields CDR1 MNHEY and CDR2 SMNVEV (reference sequence). The CDR3 contains 13 residues. For the CDR3, the DNA is TGTGCCAGCAGTATGGGGACAGGGGAGACCCAGTACTTC. The encoded protein is CASSMGTGETQYF.

Only a few counts were recorded for this clone. The V and J genes are TRBV25-1 and TRBJ1-4, with no clear D. The ends were cut back, 4 bases at V and 5 bases at J, with 20 bases in the middle. The CDR3 sequence is 17 residues long. The germline V gene encodes CDR1 MGHDK and CDR2 SYGVNS. CDR3 loop: CASSANSPTPKNEKLFF. Written as DNA, the CDR3 is TGTGCCAGCAGTGCAAACTCCCCGACACCAAAGAATGAAAAACTGTTTTTT.

CDR3 bases: TGTGCCAGCAGCTTAGAAAGGGCCTTTAATTCACCCCTCCACTTT. Translated, it gives CASSLERAFNSPLHF. The chain employs TRBV11-2 and TRBJ1-6; no clear D gene. The CDR3 extends over 15 amino acids. Germline CDR1 reads SGHAT; CDR2 reads FQNNGV. V lost 0 bases to trimming and J lost 6 bases, with 9 bases between them.

The V and J genes are TRBV2 and TRBJ2-1; TRBD2 is a possible D gene (6 bases). The CDR3 totals 16 residues. Germline loops: CDR1 SNHLY, CDR2 FYNNEI. Deletions cut 6 bases from V and 1 base from J, with 16 bases between. Here the CDR3 reads CASRLGREWSYNEQFF. CDR3 DNA sequence: TGTGCCAGCAGGCTCGGTCGGGAGTGGTCCTACAATGAGCAGTTCTTC.

Regarding this clone: Additional DNA sequences in this sample encode the identical CDR3. V is TRBV27 and J is TRBJ1-2; 9 bases are shared with TRBD1. CDR1 MNHEY and CDR2 SMNVEV come from the germline V gene (reference sequence). This CDR3 contains 13 residues. V trimming: 5 bases; J trimming: 8 bases; junction bases outside the gene matches: 6. The CDR3 sequence is CASSPGQGGGYTF. The DNA for the CDR3 is TGTGCCAGCAGTCCGGGACAGGGTGGGGGCTACACCTTC.

This clone has only a few counts. The chain is built from TRBV7-9 and TRBJ1-5; TRBD1 aligns across 7 bases. The CDR3 contains 13 residues. From germline, CDR1 is SEHNR and CDR2 FQNEAQ (reference sequence). Germline trimming cut 3 bases from V and 4 bases from J; bases unmatched to any gene: 0. The CDR3 region is CASSLDRNQPQHF. The CDR3 DNA reads as TGTGCCAGCAGCTTGGACAGGAATCAGCCCCAGCATTTT.

The rearrangement joins TRBV9 to TRBJ2-3, with D unresolved. The CDR3 runs to 16 residues. Germline values: CDR1 SGDLS, CDR2 YYNGEE. V was trimmed by 4 bases and J by 0 bases, leaving 15 bases between them. The CDR3 coding sequence is TGTGCCAGCAGCCCAGCTGAGCGACACAGCACAGATACGCAGTATTTT. Translating gives CASSPAERHSTDTQYF.

The genes are TRBV6-6 and TRBJ1-1; D may be TRBD1 (6 bases). Germline V CDR1 and CDR2: MNHNY, SVGAGI (reference sequence). The CDR3 runs 15 residues. Trimming removed 0 bases at V and 2 bases at J, with 10 bases between. The CDR3: CASSYSGAFNTEAFF. The CDR3 DNA is TGTGCCAGCAGTTACTCGGGGGCCTTCAACACTGAAGCTTTCTTT.

V usage is TRBV27 and J usage is TRBJ2-3, with D uncertain. The CDR3 extends over 12 amino acids. Germline CDR1 is MNHEY and CDR2 is SMNVEV (reference sequence). The V end was cut by 5 bases, the J end by 0 bases, with 3 bases between. CDR3 protein: CASSLSTDTQYF. As DNA, the CDR3 is TGTGCCAGCAGTCTCAGCACAGATACGCAGTATTTT.

The rearrangement links TRBV10-3 to TRBJ1-2; weak D call: TRBD1 (6 bases). CDR3 size: 13 residues. Germline lookup yields CDR1 ENHRY and CDR2 SYGVKD. The V gene lost 4 bases and the J gene lost 4 bases, with 10 bases spanning the gap. The chain's CDR3 is CAISGRGGYGYTF. Here the CDR3 DNA reads TGTGCCATCAGTGGCAGGGGCGGCTATGGCTACACCTTC.

V gene TRBV4-3 combines with J gene TRBJ2-2; perhaps D is TRBD1 or TRBD2 (5 bases each). There are 16 residues in the CDR3. CDR1 and CDR2 from the germline V gene are LGHNA and YSLEER. The V end lost 5 bases, the J end lost 2 bases, and 15 bases lay between the germline ends. The CDR3 bases are TGCGCCAGCAGCGCAACGGGGACGTTTAACACCGGGGAGCTGTTTTTT. It encodes CASSATGTFNTGELFF.

This chain joins TRBV7-2 and TRBJ2-5; D gene unclear. CDR1 is SGHTA and CDR2 is FQGNSA in the germline V gene. The CDR3 is 14 residues long. V was shortened by 1 base and J by 0 bases, with 6 bases between the two germline ends. In DNA, the CDR3 is TGTGCCAGCAGCTTAGGTGTGTACCAAGAGACCCAGTACTTC. Its translation is CASSLGVYQETQYF.

The rearrangement uses TRBV27 and TRBJ2-3; D not certain. Germline V gene data show CDR1 as MNHEY and CDR2 as SMNVEV (reference sequence). The ends were cut back, 7 bases at V and 7 bases at J, with 15 bases in the middle. The CDR3 contains 13 residues. The DNA for the CDR3 is TGTGCCAGCACCTCTCGCGGCAGGCATACGCAGTATTTT. Translated: CASTSRGRHTQYF.

This clone was found once. The chain combines TRBV27 with TRBJ2-4; 9 bases match TRBD1. Germline CDR1 MNHEY, CDR2 SMNVEV (reference sequence). V gave up 4 bases and J gave up 8 bases; unmatched junction bases: 9. The CDR3 contains 15 residues. This CDR3 reads CASSSTGGEGYIQYF. CDR3 nucleotide sequence: TGTGCCAGCAGTTCGACAGGGGGTGAAGGGTACATTCAGTACTTC.

The V and J genes are TRBV27 and TRBJ2-3; 7 nucleotides line up with TRBD1. Germline assignment: CDR1 MNHEY and CDR2 SMNVEV (reference sequence). V dropped 2 bases and J dropped 5; count of bases not matched to a gene: 4. This CDR3 spans 14 amino acids. The CDR3 nucleotides are TGTGCCAGCAGTTTAGAGGGGGCAGGAGATACGCAGTATTTT. Translated, it gives CASSLEGAGDTQYF.